This T cell receptor (beta chain) came from a study of cytomegalovirus exposure and HLA in healthy donors (dated by TCRdb to the late 2010s). Study-level background: An earlier analysis of several hundred of the donors reported approximately 280 Gb of sequence data and roughly 120 million unique TCR beta sequences obtained from around 170 million T cells. An early release that covered roughly 600 HLA-typed donors contained approximately 300 gigabases of sequencing data and 75 million to 100 million unique TCR sequences. Among the roughly 400 genotyped donors, about 85% belonged to the genetic ancestry cluster associated with self-reported Caucasian donors. The aim of the study was to test whether cataloging public T cell receptors could identify signatures of past pathogen exposure. The T cell repertoires of about 700 subjects were profiled by immunosequencing and related to cytomegalovirus serostatus. Along with the approximately 600-subject first cohort, a separate validation cohort of 120 different subjects was used. To predict cytomegalovirus infection status, the study brought together high-throughput TCR immunosequencing, statistical association of individual TCRs with disease status, and machine learning. In a later analysis, previously published TCR beta repertoires from roughly 710 donors were re-analyzed and high-resolution HLA genotyping was added so that TCR occurrence patterns could be studied. Rather than using new phenotypic data, the later analysis identified candidate immune exposures from TCR beta sequences and from how often those sequences occurred across donors. In an earlier analysis of roughly 580 of the donors, high-throughput TCR beta sequencing was used to judge whether each TCR beta V gene segment behaved as functional or pseudogenic. Donor age, sex, ethnicity and CMV serostatus were collected together with the repertoire data. A later genetic analysis took genome-wide SNP genotypes for about 55% of the 666 donors and used that subset as a discovery cohort. Every repertoire in the discovery cohort had been generated on one and the same sequencing platform. Class I and class II HLA loci were covered by the typing at four-digit resolution. Typing coverage differed by locus: A, B, C, DRB1 and DQB1 were typed in about 620-640 donors, DQA1 in about 500, DPA1 in around 580, and DPB1 in approximately 450. Because of strong linkage in the cohort, roughly five DR-DQ haplotypes were treated as single units for association and clustering. Among almost 400 genotyped donors of the cohort, an average of 235,054 unique TCR beta nucleotide sequences were sequenced per donor, around 20% of them non-productive. General conclusions and limits of the study: Specific HLA alleles were associated with over 15,000 TCR beta sequences at a false discovery rate of 0.05 in a later analysis. A further reported finding was that TCR beta sequences accurately predicted the HLA-A and HLA-B alleles for most subjects in the first cohort. This cohort had only TCR beta chains sequenced, and the lack of alpha or paired-chain data limited which features could be detected. A later analysis found that TCR association rates varied across HLA loci, with DRB1 alleles showing the most associated TCRs and HLA-C alleles the fewest. In an earlier analysis of about 600 of the donors, most TCR beta V segments appeared in productive rearrangements about 87% or about 30% of the time, broadly matching IMGT annotations. According to a later genetic analysis, donors in an Asian-associated ancestry cluster had fewer N-insertions in productive TCRs than the approximately 700-donor mean. Correlated functional status among segregating V segments might reflect linkage disequilibrium, but an unknown experimental factor could not be ruled out. An association between a missense DCLRE1C variant and V-gene and J-gene trimming of TCR beta chains was found in a later genetic analysis and replicated in an independent cohort. Most TCR sequences were seen in very few donors, while some public TCRs were found in many individuals. Presence/absence analyses assumed roughly uniform sequencing depth across donors, an assumption that may not hold. In the study, approximately 160 TCR beta chains were listed as associated with cytomegalovirus. The 87-base-pair reads could not distinguish some IMGT-functional V segments, including TRBV6-2 and TRBV6-3, so those segments were excluded. Several of the top co-occurrence clusters appeared to be linked to parvovirus B19, influenza, CMV and Epstein-Barr virus, according to a later analysis. A cluster of highly shared sequence variants was judged likely to represent a technical artifact of the sequencing pipeline. The earlier analysis of approximately 590 of the donors excluded over 15 rarely observed V segments, including chromosome 9 orphons, because counts were too low. A few of the identified cytomegalovirus-associated TCR beta chains were confirmed in vitro to be specific for cytomegalovirus antigens. Compared with equally common non-associated chains, HLA-associated TCR beta chains in a later analysis were more clonally expanded and had lower generation probabilities. Cytomegalovirus status was reported to be diagnosed by the classifier with high specificity and sensitivity in both the original and validation cohorts. When HLA alleles, especially DR and DQ, strongly co-occurred, attributing TCR associations to individual alleles was difficult. The authors suggested that the approach could potentially be extended to other disease states and immunological phenotypes. Because some donors lacked HLA typing at each locus, the association tests relied only on the typed subset. Most CMV-associated TCR beta chains appeared to be HLA-restricted in a later analysis, and the HLA associations seemed to be driven largely by CMV exposure. For the cohort, immune exposure information was limited to CMV serostatus.

The cohort was made up of about 670 healthy bone marrow donors. All cohort members were sampled while nominally healthy, although unrecorded immune exposures were likely present. The donor was CMV seronegative and belonged to the group of 352 seronegative cohort members. Each donor provided a peripheral blood sample, and peripheral blood mononuclear cells were used for TCR beta sequencing. Genomic DNA extraction from the blood cell samples was performed with the Qiagen DNeasy Blood Extraction Kit. Relative to germline, V is missing 4 bases and J is missing 5 bases, with 3 bases of the junction outside any gene match. The germline V gene encodes CDR1 SGHNT and CDR2 YENEEA. The CDR3 runs 15 amino acids, cysteine and phenylalanine included. Only the CDR3 region is kept as DNA, spanning 45 bases read in frame from base 1. The library was built by means of the immunoSEQ multiplex PCR assay. For the multiplex PCR, a mixture combining 60 forward primers for TCR Vbeta segments and 13 reverse primers for TCR Jbeta segments was used. Amplification of the CDR3 region of rearranged TCR beta genes was performed with a multiplex PCR assay on genomic DNA. The Illumina HiSeq System was used to sequence the amplified TCR beta libraries as 87-base-pair reads. From the authors' description of their analysis: A later analysis tallied some 79 million unique TCR beta chains across the 610 or so repertoires, and around 12 million of those chains were shared by two or more donors. Raw reads were error-corrected and collapsed into unique sequences by a nearest-neighbor algorithm in which closely related sequences were merged to remove PCR and sequencing errors. CDR3 sequences were aligned to IMGT reference sequences to assign V, D and J gene segments. Each retained sequence needed at least a six-nucleotide match to both a V gene segment and a J gene segment. A rearrangement was called productive if the CDR3 had no stop codons and remained in frame with V and J, and every other rearrangement was called non-productive. CDR3 was defined by IMGT convention, running from the second conserved V-encoded cysteine to the conserved J-encoded phenylalanine. Sequences without an unambiguous match to a single V gene segment were excluded from the earlier analysis of 450 to 750 of the donors. In an earlier analysis of roughly 500 of the donors, V segments were called functional above 56.7% productive rearrangements and were called segregating when the between-donor standard deviation exceeded 5%. A statistical classification framework was built to diagnose cytomegalovirus status from the catalog of TCR beta chain sequences. V and J gene assignment, in a later analysis, came from comparing TCR nucleotide sequences with IMGT/GENE-DB human TR gene sequences. Using the TCRdist pipeline, a later analysis assigned CDR3 sequences along with most-parsimonious VDJ recombination scenarios. In a later analysis, each TCR beta chain was defined by its CDR3 amino acid sequence together with its V-gene family, and reads lacking a unique V-gene family were excluded. A later analysis removed 500 to 600 highly shared, low-generation-probability nucleotide sequences to deal with suspected cross-contamination and a sequencing artifact. In a later analysis, a clonal expansion index was calculated for each public chain from normalized within-repertoire ranks of inferred template counts. In a later analysis, generation probabilities were computed with a VDJ recombination model fitted to out-of-frame rearrangements, and the resulting probabilities were checked against IGoR. Hypergeometric tests were used in a later analysis to score TCR-TCR, TCR-HLA and TCR-CMV co-occurrence, with a repertoire-size bias correction applied to the TCR pairs. A later analysis estimated false discovery rates by permuting HLA or CMV assignments 20 times. A later analysis grouped co-occurring TCRs with DBSCAN, adding TCRdist sequence similarity when clustering within HLA-allele-positive subsets. For co-occurrence clustering, repertoires with fewer than 30,000 or more than 120,000 public chains were excluded, along with roughly five repertoires with anomalous nucleotide sharing. Not all clones reach the TCRdb copy of this immuneACCESS table, which keeps in-frame sequences only. Checked studies attribute under half of the gap to unresolved V genes and leave the rest unexplained. V and J calls and clone size are copied from that table; D and trimming were computed from the DNA. The sample data list 110,000 or so clones, and over 75% of these were observed just once. 1.5% to 2% of the sample belongs to the ten largest clones.

A note on this clone: The antigen this receptor binds is unknown. Base quality data are lacking; no much larger clone is found one base away.

The sequenced material came from PBMCs. This clonotype originated in a middle-aged man in good health and CMV-seronegative. Recombination joined TRBV11-3 with TRBJ2-1, and 12 junction bases match TRBD1. The CDR3 sequence is CASSSGTGGHNEQFF. The nucleotide sequence is TGTGCCAGCAGCTCCGGGACAGGGGGCCACAATGAGCAGTTCTTC.